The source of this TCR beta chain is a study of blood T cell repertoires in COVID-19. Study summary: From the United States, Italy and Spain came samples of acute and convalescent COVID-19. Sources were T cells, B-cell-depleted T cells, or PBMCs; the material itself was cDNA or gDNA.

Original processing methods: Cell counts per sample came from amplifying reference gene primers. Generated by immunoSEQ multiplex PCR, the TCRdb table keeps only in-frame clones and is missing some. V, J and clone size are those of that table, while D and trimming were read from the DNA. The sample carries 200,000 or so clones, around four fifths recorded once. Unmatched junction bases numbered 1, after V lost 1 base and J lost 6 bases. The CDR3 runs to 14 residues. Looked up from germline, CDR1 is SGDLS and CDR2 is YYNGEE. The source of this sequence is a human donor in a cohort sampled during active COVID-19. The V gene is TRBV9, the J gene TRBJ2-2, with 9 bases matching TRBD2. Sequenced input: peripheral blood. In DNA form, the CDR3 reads TGTGCCAGCAGCGTACCTAGCGGGGCCGGGGAGCTGTTTTTT. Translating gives CASSVPSGAGELFF.